Presented here are 21 T cell receptor beta chains from one specimen sequenced in a study of vaccination effects on CD4 cells after COVID-19. TCRdb's table, derived via immunoSEQ multiplex PCR, lists solely in-frame clones and lacks some. The sample has around 30,000 clones, 72% seen once; the top ten hold roughly 12%. Sequencing was preceded by expansion of antigen-specific CD4+ T cells with viral peptide pools in the ViraFEST assay. Following 10 days of culture, CD4+ T cells were isolated. Either the mRNA-1273 or the BNT162b2 vaccine was given to participants as two doses. No antigen is known for these receptors. The sample was CD4+ T cells from PBMCs cultured with HCoV-229E spike peptides, taken after COVID-19 vaccination. These receptors all come from a human donor who received a COVID-19 vaccine.

The chain is built from TRBV5-5 and TRBJ1-2, with D possibly matching TRBD1 (6 bases). The CDR3 runs 15 residues. Germline V gives CDR1 SGHKS, CDR2 YYEKEE (reference sequence). The ends were cut back, 1 base at V and 7 bases at J, with 17 bases in the middle. This chain's CDR3 is CASSLYEGGLGGYTF. Here the CDR3 DNA reads TGTGCCAGCAGCTTGTATGAGGGGGGGCTCGGTGGCTACACCTTC.

The gene calls are TRBV6-1 and TRBJ2-5; 12 bases line up with TRBD2. The CDR3 loop spans 17 amino acids. Germline V CDR1 and CDR2: MNHNS, SASEGT. Trimming at V came to 1 base and at J to 5 bases, leaving 8 bases not matched to a gene. CDR3: CASSEGILAGGEETQYF. The CDR3 nucleotides are TGTGCCAGCAGTGAAGGGATACTAGCGGGGGGCGAGGAGACCCAGTACTTC.

The chain employs TRBV5-4 and TRBJ2-7, with no clear D. Between the trimmed V and J ends, which lost 3 bases and 1 base, there was a span of 5 bases. Germline loops: CDR1 SGHNT, CDR2 YYREEE (reference sequence). This CDR3 comprises 12 residues. CDR3 nucleotides: TGTGCCAGCAGCTATTCATCCTACGAGCAGTACTTC. Translated: CASSYSSYEQYF. The full variable domain, in which reference TRBV5-4 and TRBJ2-7 provide the parts outside the CDR3, is ETGVTQSPTHLIKTRGQQVTLRCSSQSGHNTVSWYQQALGQGPQFIFQYYREEENGRGNFPPRFSGLQFPNYSSELNVNALELDDSALYLCASSYSSYEQYFGPGTRLTVT.

The chain uses TRBV3-1 (or the pseudogene TRBV3-2) and TRBJ1-6; D gene uncertain. The CDR3 extends over 14 amino acids. Trimming removed 0 bases from V and 9 bases from J, with 9 bases in between. Germline V gene data show CDR1 as LGHDT and CDR2 as YNNKEL (reference sequence). CDR3 residues: CASSQERRFSPLHF. DNA for the CDR3: TGTGCCAGCAGCCAAGAAAGAAGGTTTTCACCCCTCCACTTT.

This chain links TRBV7-6 with TRBJ2-1; D is uncertain. Germline CDR1 is SGHVS and CDR2 is FNYEAQ. CDR3 length: 14 amino acids. The V end lost 5 bases, the J end lost 5 bases, and 13 bases lay between the germline ends. CDR3 bases: TGTGCCAGCAGCCCGCAGCCTCTCAACAATGAGCAGTTCTTC. Translation: CASSPQPLNNEQFF.

The chain couples TRBV6-6 to TRBJ2-7, with TRBD1 as a possible D gene (6 bases). CDR1 and CDR2 (germline): MNHNY, SVGAGI (reference sequence). There are 14 residues in the CDR3. V was pared by 2 bases and J by 2 bases, with 10 bases between. CDR3 in amino acids: CASSYPDRPYEQYF. The CDR3 DNA sequence: TGTGCCAGCAGTTACCCCGACAGGCCCTACGAGCAGTACTTC.

The J gene is TRBJ2-7, the V gene TRBV6-5; D gene ambiguous. The CDR3 is 13 amino acids. Trimming cost V 4 bases and J 5 bases, with 12 bases left between them. CDR1 and CDR2 from the germline V gene are MNHEY and SVGAGI. CDR3 protein: CASSSPLGHEQYF. CDR3 coding DNA: TGTGCCAGCAGTTCCCCTTTGGGCCACGAGCAGTACTTC.

This clone was detected only a few times. This chain links TRBV18 with TRBJ2-1; 8 nucleotides align to TRBD1. This CDR3 is 15 amino acids long. J lost 5 bases, V lost 3 bases, and 6 bases had no gene match. Germline loops: CDR1 KGHSH, CDR2 LQKENI. The CDR3 bases are TGTGCCAGCTCACCTCAGGGGGCTTTAGACAATGAGCAGTTCTTC. Its translation: CASSPQGALDNEQFF.

This chain joins TRBV6-5 and TRBJ1-2, with a tentative D call TRBD1 (6 bases). From germline, CDR1 is MNHEY and CDR2 SVGAGI. The CDR3 has 14 amino acids. V shed 6 bases and J shed 4 bases, with 15 bases lying between them. CDR3 bases: TGTGCCAGCAGGGCGGAACAGGGATCCTATGGCTACACCTTC. This codes for CASRAEQGSYGYTF.

The chain joins TRBV19 to TRBJ1-5, with a tentative D call TRBD1 (5 bases). Trimming took off 4 bases at V and 3 bases at J, with 16 bases between the two ends. Germline V lookup: CDR1 LNHDA, CDR2 SQIVND (reference sequence). CDR3 length: 16 amino acids. The CDR3 region is CASSTYPRDSNQPQHF. DNA of the CDR3: TGTGCCAGTAGTACATACCCCCGGGACTCCAATCAGCCCCAGCATTTT.

The gene calls are TRBV18 and TRBJ1-5; tentatively, D is TRBD1 (5 bases). The length of the CDR3 is 15 residues. Germline V gives CDR1 KGHSH, CDR2 LQKENI. V was trimmed by 0 bases and J by 2 bases, leaving 8 bases between them. The CDR3 nucleotides read TGTGCCAGCTCACCACCGGCGGGGGGCAATCAGCCCCAGCATTTT. Its translation: CASSPPAGGNQPQHF.

This chain connects TRBV27 to TRBJ2-7; unclear D gene. V was pared by 3 bases and J by 0 bases, with 6 bases between. Germline CDR1 and CDR2: MNHEY and SMNVEV (reference sequence). The CDR3 has 13 amino acids. CDR3 DNA: TGTGCCAGCAGTTTGAGGTTCTCCTACGAGCAGTACTTC. It specifies CASSLRFSYEQYF.

The chain uses TRBV7-9 and TRBJ2-7; D gene unclear. Germline assignment: CDR1 SEHNR and CDR2 FQNEAQ (reference sequence). The CDR3 length is 14 residues. Between the trimmed V and J ends, which lost 3 bases and 0 bases, there was a span of 9 bases. The CDR3 reads CASSFFTSSYEQYF. The CDR3 nucleotides read TGTGCCAGCAGCTTTTTTACCAGCTCCTACGAGCAGTACTTC. The full variable domain, rest sourced from reference TRBV7-9 and TRBJ2-7, is DTGVSQNPRHKITKRGQNVTFRCDPISEHNRLYWYRQTLGQGPEFLTYFQNEAQLEKSRLLSDRFSAERPKGSFSTLEIQRTEQGDSAMYLCASSFFTSSYEQYFGPGTRLTVT.

This chain links TRBV5-5 with TRBJ2-7; D may correspond to TRBD1 or TRBD2 (6 bases each). Germline V gives CDR1 SGHKS, CDR2 YYEKEE (reference sequence). V was shortened by 0 bases and J by 7 bases, with 17 bases between the two germline ends. The CDR3 length is 15 residues. The CDR3 nucleotides are TGTGCCAGCAGCTTGGGGAGTAGGGGGGAGCTTGAGCAGTACTTC. This codes for CASSLGSRGELEQYF.

This clone was detected only a few times. The chain employs TRBV27 and TRBJ2-1; D possibly matches TRBD1 or TRBD2 (7 bases each). V lost 3 bases and J lost 7, with 16 bases in between. Germline values: CDR1 MNHEY, CDR2 SMNVEV (reference sequence). This CDR3 region has 15 residues. CDR3 sequence reads: CASSFWSQGGNEQFF. CDR3 bases: TGTGCCAGCAGTTTTTGGAGTCAGGGGGGGAATGAGCAGTTCTTC.

J is TRBJ1-1 and V is TRBV30; tentative D call: TRBD1 (6 bases). V lost 4 bases to trimming and J lost 5 bases, with 11 bases between them. CDR1 is GTSNPN, CDR2 SVGIG, per germline (reference sequence). The CDR3 covers 12 residues. The CDR3 reads CAWNLGATEAFF. The DNA of the CDR3 is TGTGCCTGGAATTTGGGGGCTACTGAAGCTTTCTTT.

The rearrangement links TRBV5-1 to TRBJ2-7, with D unclear. The germline V gene encodes CDR1 SGHRS and CDR2 YFSETQ. The CDR3 covers 12 residues. V lost 4 bases and J lost 2, with 7 bases in between. CDR3 DNA sequence: TGCGCCAGCAGCGCACTCACCTACGAGCAGTACTTC. Residues: CASSALTYEQYF.

This rearrangement joins TRBV5-1 to TRBJ2-7; 11 nucleotides match TRBD1. The J segment lost 6 bases and the V segment lost 4 bases, leaving 9 bases of the junction unmatched. This CDR3 is 15 amino acids long. In germline, CDR1 is SGHRS, CDR2 YFSETQ. This CDR3 is CASSTRTGGFSEQYF. CDR3 coding DNA: TGCGCCAGCAGCACTCGGACAGGGGGCTTTTCCGAGCAGTACTTC.

This chain links TRBV19 with TRBJ2-6, with D perhaps TRBD1 (5 bases). The germline V gene encodes CDR1 LNHDA and CDR2 SQIVND (reference sequence). The CDR3 sequence is 19 residues long. With 3 bases removed from V and 0 bases from J, the gap between germline ends came to 18 bases. The CDR3 reads CASSIRYVREVSGANVLTF. DNA of the CDR3: TGTGCCAGTAGTATCAGGTACGTCAGGGAAGTCTCTGGGGCCAACGTCCTGACTTTC.

On this clone: One end of the junction varies from germline; a read error may be responsible. The chain employs TRBV6-5 and TRBJ1-2; unclear D gene. The CDR3 sequence is 12 residues long. Germline V gene data show CDR1 as MNHEY and CDR2 as SVGAGI. In DNA, the CDR3 is TGTGCCAGCAGCTCAACATCGCCTGCAAGCGCCTTC. This sequence encodes CASSSTSPASAF.

V is TRBV2 and J is TRBJ2-5, with 7 bases aligning to TRBD1. The V segment lost 2 bases and the J segment 4 bases; nucleotides outside the gene matches: 1. CDR1 and CDR2 (germline): SNHLY, FYNNEI. The CDR3 length is 13 residues. CDR3 residues: CASSEYRGETQYF. In nucleotides, the CDR3 is TGTGCCAGCAGTGAATACAGGGGAGAGACCCAGTACTTC. Full variable domain (remainder filled in from reference TRBV2 and TRBJ2-5): EPEVTQTPSHQVTQMGQEVILRCVPISNHLYFYWYRQILGQKVEFLVSFYNNEISEKSEIFDDQFSVERPDGSNFTLKIRSTKLEDSAMYFCASSEYRGETQYFGPGTRLLVL.